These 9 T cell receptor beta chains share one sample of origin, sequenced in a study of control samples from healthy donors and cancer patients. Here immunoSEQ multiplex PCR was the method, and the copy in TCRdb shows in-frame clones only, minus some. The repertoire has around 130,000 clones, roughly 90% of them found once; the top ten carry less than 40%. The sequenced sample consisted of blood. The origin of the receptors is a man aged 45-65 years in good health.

CDR3 DNA: TGTGCCAGTAGGAGTGGTACAGGAGGGAACTATGGCTACACCTTC. Its protein is CASRSGTGGNYGYTF. This chain uses TRBV19 with TRBJ1-2; perhaps TRBD1 as D (5 bases). The V gene's germline CDR1 is LNHDA and CDR2 SQIVND (reference sequence). Trimming removed 6 bases from V and 2 bases from J, with 16 bases in between. This CDR3 is built from 15 residues.

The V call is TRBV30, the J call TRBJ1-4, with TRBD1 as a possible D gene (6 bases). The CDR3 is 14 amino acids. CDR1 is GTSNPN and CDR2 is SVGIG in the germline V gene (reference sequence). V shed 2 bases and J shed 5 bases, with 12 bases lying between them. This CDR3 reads CAWSSAGVNEKLFF. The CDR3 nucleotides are TGTGCCTGGAGTTCGGCAGGGGTAAATGAAAAACTGTTTTTT.

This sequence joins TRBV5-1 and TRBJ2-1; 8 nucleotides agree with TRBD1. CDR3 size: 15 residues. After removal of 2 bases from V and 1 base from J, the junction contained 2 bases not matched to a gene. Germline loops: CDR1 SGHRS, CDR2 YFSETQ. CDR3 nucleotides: TGCGCCAGCAGCTTACAGGGGGTGTCCTACAATGAGCAGTTCTTC. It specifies CASSLQGVSYNEQFF.

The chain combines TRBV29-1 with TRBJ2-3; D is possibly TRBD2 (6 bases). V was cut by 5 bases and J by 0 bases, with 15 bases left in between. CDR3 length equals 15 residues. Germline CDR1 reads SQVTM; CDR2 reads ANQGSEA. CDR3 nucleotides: TGCAGCGTTCATTCGGGACTTCCCAGCACAGATACGCAGTATTTT. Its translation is CSVHSGLPSTDTQYF.

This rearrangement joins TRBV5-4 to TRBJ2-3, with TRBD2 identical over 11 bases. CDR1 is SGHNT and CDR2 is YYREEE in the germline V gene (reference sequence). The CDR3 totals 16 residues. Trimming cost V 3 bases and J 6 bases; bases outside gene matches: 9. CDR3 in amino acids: CASSSSSGGPGDTQYF. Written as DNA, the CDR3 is TGTGCCAGCAGCTCCTCTAGCGGGGGGCCAGGGGATACGCAGTATTTT.

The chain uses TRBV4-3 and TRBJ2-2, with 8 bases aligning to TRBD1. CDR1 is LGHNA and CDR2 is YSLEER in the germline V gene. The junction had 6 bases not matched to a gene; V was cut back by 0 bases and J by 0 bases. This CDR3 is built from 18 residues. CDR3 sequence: CASSQDTRTGPNTGELFF. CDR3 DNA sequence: TGCGCCAGCAGCCAAGATACAAGGACAGGGCCGAACACCGGGGAGCTGTTTTTT.

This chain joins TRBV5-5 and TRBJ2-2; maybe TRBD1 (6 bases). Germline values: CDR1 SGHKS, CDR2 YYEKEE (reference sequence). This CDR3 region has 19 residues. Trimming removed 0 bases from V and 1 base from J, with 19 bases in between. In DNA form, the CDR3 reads TGTGCCAGCAGCTTGGCCAAGCTGGGGACATCGGTGAACACCGGGGAGCTGTTTTTT. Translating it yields CASSLAKLGTSVNTGELFF.

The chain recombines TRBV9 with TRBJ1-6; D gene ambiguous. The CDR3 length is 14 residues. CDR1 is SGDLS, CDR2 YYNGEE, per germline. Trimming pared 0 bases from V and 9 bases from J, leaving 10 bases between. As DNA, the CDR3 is TGTGCCAGCAGCGTAGATAGGGAAACTTCACCCCTCCACTTT. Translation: CASSVDRETSPLHF.

The CDR3 region has the DNA TGTGCCTGGAGTCTCCGGGCCCCGGGAGCTTTCTTT. This gives the protein CAWSLRAPGAFF. The V and J genes are TRBV30 and TRBJ1-1; the D is unclear. The CDR3 consists of 12 residues. V was shortened by 2 bases and J by 10 bases, with 14 bases between the two germline ends. CDR1 GTSNPN and CDR2 SVGIG come from the germline V gene (reference sequence).